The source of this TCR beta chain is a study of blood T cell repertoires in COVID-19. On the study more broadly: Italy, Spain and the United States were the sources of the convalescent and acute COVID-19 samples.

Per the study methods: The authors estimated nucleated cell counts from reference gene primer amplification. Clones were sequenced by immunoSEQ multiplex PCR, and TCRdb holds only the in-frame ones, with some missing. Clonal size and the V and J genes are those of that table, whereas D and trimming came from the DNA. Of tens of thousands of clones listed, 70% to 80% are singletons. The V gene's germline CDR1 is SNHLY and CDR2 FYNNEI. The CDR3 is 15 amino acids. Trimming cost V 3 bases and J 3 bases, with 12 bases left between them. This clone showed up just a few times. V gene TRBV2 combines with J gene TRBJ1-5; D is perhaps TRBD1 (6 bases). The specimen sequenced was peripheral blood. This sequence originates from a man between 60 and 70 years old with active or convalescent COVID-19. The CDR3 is CASSEYRAINQPQHF. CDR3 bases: TGTGCCAGCAGTGAGTACAGGGCTATCAATCAGCCCCAGCATTTT.